This TCR beta chain was obtained from a study of T cells after yellow fever vaccination (dated by TCRdb to between 2017 and 2020). The study in broad terms: Libraries from fractions with low cell numbers were prepared with the SMART-Seq v4 Ultra Low Input RNA kit. To follow T-cell clones before and after primary and booster YFV17D yellow fever vaccination, bulk TCR alpha and beta repertoires were sequenced over time. Two healthy male donors made up the cohort, one aged 18 to 30 years and the other aged 30 to 40 years. Blood was drawn at multiple timepoints before and after primary and secondary immunization, with bulk PBMC replicates and cell subsets isolated.

Synthesis of TCR cDNA relied on 5'RACE template switching, a step that introduced a universal primer site along with unique molecular identifiers. cDNA synthesis was primed from both the TCR alpha and TCR beta constant segments. Two PCR steps were used to amplify libraries, with sample barcodes and sequencing adapters being added in the second step. Sequencing of libraries was performed on Illumina HiSeq 2500 (2x100 bp) or NovaSeq (2x150 bp). The authors processed their data as follows. Demultiplexing of reads and collapsing into UMI consensus sequences were performed with MIGEC, and V(D)J alignment was carried out with MiXCR. Using edgeR on replicate PBMC samples, clonotypes were called vaccine-responding if FDR was below 0.01 and the log2 fold change was above 5 up to day 15. Each bulk clonotype was labeled CD4 or CD8 based on which sequenced repertoire, CD4 or CD8, contained the clonotype at higher abundance. Through fastp at Q25 and MiXCR, TCRdb rebuilt clones from the public reads, retaining in-frame beta chains. Identical CDR3 proteins give one entry, which carries the most common genes and DNA. V and J calls and clone size were set by TCRdb, not the authors. In this sample the table shows fewer than 450,000 distinct CDR3 sequences, around 10% of which occur a single time. The top ten constitute roughly a sixth of the sample.

This sample's treatment or condition label indicates: live attenuated yellow fever vaccine strain. Two biological replicates of bulk PBMCs were collected at each blood-draw timepoint. A standard Ficoll-Paque protocol was used to isolate PBMCs from peripheral blood. RNA was extracted with TriZol from bulk PBMCs, CD4 and CD8 fractions, and dextramer-positive and dextramer-negative fractions. What the study reported, not specific to this receptor: A small share of clonotypes occurred in both CD4 and CD8 compartments, likely arising from convergent recombination. Computational filtering was needed because FACS-sorted repertoires could contain abundant contaminating clonotypes from the bulk population. Because the study included only two donors, the extent to which the findings can be generalized is limited. After the booster, most of the clones that had expanded following primary vaccination were detected again (around 95% of CD4 and 80% to 90% of CD8), which suggests that memory was broadly maintained. Compared with the primary T-cell response, the secondary T-cell response was weaker but faster, peaking on day 5 rather than day 15.

The table lists this clonotype with a few counts. Its cognate antigen has yet to be identified. It has no much larger one-base neighbor in the sample; base qualities were not kept. Including the terminal cysteine and phenylalanine, the CDR3 comprises 15 residues. Only the CDR3 portion is preserved as DNA: 45 bases, with reading frame beginning at the first base. CDR1 and CDR2, looked up from the germline V gene, are SGHRS and YFSETQ. Trimming at the junction amounts to 6 bases on V and 1 base on J, and the germline ends lie 11 bases apart. The chain is encoded by TRBV5-1 joined to TRBJ2-6, with no D gene named confidently. Sequencing used PBMCs, obtained on the day of the first yellow fever vaccination. This TCR was sampled from a man in his late teens or twenties who received the YFV17D yellow fever vaccine. In nucleotide form, the sequence is TGCGCCAGCACGGACGGAAGATCTGGGGCCAACGTCCTGACTTTC. Its amino acids are CASTDGRSGANVLTF.